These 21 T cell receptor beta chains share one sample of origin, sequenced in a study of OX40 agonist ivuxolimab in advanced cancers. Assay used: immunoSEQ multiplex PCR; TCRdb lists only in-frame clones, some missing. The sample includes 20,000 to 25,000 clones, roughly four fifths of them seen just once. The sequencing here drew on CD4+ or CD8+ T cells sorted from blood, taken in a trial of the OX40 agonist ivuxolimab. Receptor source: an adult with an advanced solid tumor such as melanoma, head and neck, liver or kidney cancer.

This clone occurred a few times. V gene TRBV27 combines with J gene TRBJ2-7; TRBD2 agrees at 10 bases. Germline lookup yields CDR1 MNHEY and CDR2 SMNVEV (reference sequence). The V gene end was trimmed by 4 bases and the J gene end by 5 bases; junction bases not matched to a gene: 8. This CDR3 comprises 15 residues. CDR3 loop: CASSSIAGGQDEQYF. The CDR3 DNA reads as TGTGCCAGCAGTTCCATAGCGGGAGGACAGGACGAGCAGTACTTC.

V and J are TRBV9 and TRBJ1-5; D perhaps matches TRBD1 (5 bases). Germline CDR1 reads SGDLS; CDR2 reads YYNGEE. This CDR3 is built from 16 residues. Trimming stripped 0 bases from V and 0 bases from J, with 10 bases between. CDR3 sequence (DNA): TGTGCCAGCAGCGTAGGGCTCGGGGGTAGCAATCAGCCCCAGCATTTT. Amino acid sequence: CASSVGLGGSNQPQHF.

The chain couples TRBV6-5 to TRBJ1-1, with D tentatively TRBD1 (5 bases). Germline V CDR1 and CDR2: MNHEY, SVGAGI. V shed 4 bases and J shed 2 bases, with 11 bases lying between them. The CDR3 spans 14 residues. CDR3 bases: TGTGCCAGCAGTTGGGTCAGGGACAACACTGAAGCTTTCTTT. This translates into CASSWVRDNTEAFF.

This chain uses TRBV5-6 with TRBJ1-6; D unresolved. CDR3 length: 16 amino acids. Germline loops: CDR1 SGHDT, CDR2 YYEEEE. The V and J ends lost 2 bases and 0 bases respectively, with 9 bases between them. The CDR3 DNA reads TGTGCCAGCAGCTTCTTAGCTGGCTCCTATAATTCACCCCTCCACTTT. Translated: CASSFLAGSYNSPLHF.

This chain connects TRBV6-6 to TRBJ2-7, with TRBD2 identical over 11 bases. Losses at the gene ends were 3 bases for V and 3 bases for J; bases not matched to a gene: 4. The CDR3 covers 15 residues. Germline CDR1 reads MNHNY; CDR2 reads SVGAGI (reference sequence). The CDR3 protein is CASSYEGTSGYEQYF. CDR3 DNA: TGTGCCAGCAGTTATGAAGGGACTAGCGGCTACGAGCAGTACTTC.

CDR3 residues: CASSLDMAGSSYEQYF. CDR3 DNA sequence: TGTGCCAGCAGCTTAGACATGGCAGGGAGTTCCTACGAGCAGTACTTC. This chain links TRBV7-6 with TRBJ2-7, with D tentatively TRBD1 or TRBD2 (5 bases each). V was shortened by 1 base and J by 1 base, with 14 bases between the two germline ends. The CDR3 contains 16 residues. Germline-derived CDR1 and CDR2 are SGHVS and FNYEAQ.

The DNA for the CDR3 is TGTGCCAGCAGCTGGGACAGTGGGCAGAATGAGCAGTTCTTC. It specifies CASSWDSGQNEQFF. V is TRBV7-3 and J is TRBJ2-1; 7 bases match TRBD1. V was clipped by 4 bases and J by 7 bases; unmatched bases: 7. Per germline, CDR1 SGHTA and CDR2 FQGTGA. The CDR3 loop spans 14 amino acids.

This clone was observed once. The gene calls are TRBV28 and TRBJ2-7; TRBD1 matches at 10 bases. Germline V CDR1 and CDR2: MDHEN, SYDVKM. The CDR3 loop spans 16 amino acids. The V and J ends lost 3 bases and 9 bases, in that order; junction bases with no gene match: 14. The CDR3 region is CASSFSVDRGTIWQYF. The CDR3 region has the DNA TGTGCCAGCAGTTTCAGTGTGGACAGGGGGACAATATGGCAGTACTTC.

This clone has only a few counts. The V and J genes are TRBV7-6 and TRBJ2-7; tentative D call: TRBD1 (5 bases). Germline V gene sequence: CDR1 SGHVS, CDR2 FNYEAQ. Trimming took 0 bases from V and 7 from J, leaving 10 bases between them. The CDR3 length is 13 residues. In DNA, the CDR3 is TGTGCCAGCAGCTTAGCCGGGTCAGGGGAGCAGTACTTC. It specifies CASSLAGSGEQYF.

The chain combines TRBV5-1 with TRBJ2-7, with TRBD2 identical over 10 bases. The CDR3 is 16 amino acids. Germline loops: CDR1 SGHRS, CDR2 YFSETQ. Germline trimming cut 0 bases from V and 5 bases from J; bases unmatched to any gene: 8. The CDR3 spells CASSLGGGLAGDEQYF. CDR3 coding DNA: TGCGCCAGCAGCTTGGGGGGGGGTCTAGCGGGAGACGAGCAGTACTTC.

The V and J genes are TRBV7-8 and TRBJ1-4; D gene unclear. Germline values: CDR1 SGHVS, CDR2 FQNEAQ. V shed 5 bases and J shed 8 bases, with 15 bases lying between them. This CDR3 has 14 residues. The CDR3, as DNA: TGTGCCAGCAGCCCAGCGGGAGGAGAGGAAAAACTGTTTTTT. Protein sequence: CASSPAGGEEKLFF.

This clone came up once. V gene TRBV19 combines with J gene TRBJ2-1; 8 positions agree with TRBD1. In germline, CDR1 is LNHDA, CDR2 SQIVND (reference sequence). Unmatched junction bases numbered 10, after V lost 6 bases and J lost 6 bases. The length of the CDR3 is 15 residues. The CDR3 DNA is TGTGCCAGTAGCCAAACCAAGGACAGGGTCAATGAGCAGTTCTTC. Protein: CASSQTKDRVNEQFF. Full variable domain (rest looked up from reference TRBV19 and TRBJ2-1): DGGITQSPKYLFRKEGQNVTLSCEQNLNHDAMYWYRQDPGQGLRLIYYSQIVNDFQKGDIAEGYSVSREKKESFPLTVTSAQKNPTAFYLCASSQTKDRVNEQFFGPGTRLTVL.

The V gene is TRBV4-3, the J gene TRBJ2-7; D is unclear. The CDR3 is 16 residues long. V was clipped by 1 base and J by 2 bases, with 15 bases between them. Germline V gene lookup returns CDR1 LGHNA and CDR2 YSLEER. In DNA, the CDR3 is TGCGCCAGCAGCCAAGCAATCCCCCTCGGAGCCTACGAGCAGTACTTC. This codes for CASSQAIPLGAYEQYF.

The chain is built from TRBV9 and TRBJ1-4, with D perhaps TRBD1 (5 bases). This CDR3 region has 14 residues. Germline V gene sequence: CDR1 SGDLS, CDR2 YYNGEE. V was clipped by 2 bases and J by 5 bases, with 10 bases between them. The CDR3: CASSVYGGNEKLFF. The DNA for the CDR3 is TGTGCCAGCAGCGTTTACGGGGGAAATGAAAAACTGTTTTTT. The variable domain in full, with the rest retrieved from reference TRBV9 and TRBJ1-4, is DSGVTQTPKHLITATGQRVTLRCSPRSGDLSVYWYQQSLDQGLQFLIQYYNGEERAKGNILERFSAQQFPDLHSELNLSSLELGDSALYFCASSVYGGNEKLFFGSGTQLSVL.

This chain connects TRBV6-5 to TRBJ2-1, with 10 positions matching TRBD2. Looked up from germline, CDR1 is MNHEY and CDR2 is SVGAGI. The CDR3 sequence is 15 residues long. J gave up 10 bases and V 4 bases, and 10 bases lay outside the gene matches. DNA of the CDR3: TGTGCCAGCAGTTCAGGGACTAGCGCCTCTTTGGAGCAGTTCTTC. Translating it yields CASSSGTSASLEQFF.

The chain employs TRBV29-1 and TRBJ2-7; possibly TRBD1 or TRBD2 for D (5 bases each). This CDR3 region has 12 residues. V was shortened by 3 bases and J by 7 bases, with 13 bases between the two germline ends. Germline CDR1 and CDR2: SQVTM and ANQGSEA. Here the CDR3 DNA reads TGCAGCGTTGACAGGGCCCCGGGAGAGCAGTACTTC. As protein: CSVDRAPGEQYF.

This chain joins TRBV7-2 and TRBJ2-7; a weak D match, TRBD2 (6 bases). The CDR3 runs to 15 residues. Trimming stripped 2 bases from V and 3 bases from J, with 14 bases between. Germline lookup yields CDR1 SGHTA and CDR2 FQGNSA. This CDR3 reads CASSLYPGTDYEQYF. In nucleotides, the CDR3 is TGTGCCAGCAGCTTATATCCAGGGACTGACTACGAGCAGTACTTC. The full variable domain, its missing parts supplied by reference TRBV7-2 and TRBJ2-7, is GAGVSQSPSNKVTEKGKDVELRCDPISGHTALYWYRQSLGQGLEFLIYFQGNSAPDKSGLPSDRFSAERTGGSVSTLTIQRTQQEDSAVYLCASSLYPGTDYEQYFGPGTRLTVT.

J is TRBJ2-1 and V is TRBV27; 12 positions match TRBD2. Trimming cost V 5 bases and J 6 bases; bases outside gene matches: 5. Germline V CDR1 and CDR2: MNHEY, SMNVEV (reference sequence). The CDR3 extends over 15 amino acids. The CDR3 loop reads CASSPQTSGSNEQFF. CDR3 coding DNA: TGTGCCAGCAGTCCCCAGACTAGCGGGAGCAATGAGCAGTTCTTC.

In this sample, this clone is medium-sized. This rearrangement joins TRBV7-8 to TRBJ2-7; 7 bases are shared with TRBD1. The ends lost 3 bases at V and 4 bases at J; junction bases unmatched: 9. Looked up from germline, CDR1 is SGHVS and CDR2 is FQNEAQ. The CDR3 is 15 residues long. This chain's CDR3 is CASSFSGGHPYEQYF. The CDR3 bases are TGTGCCAGCAGCTTCTCAGGGGGACACCCTTACGAGCAGTACTTC.

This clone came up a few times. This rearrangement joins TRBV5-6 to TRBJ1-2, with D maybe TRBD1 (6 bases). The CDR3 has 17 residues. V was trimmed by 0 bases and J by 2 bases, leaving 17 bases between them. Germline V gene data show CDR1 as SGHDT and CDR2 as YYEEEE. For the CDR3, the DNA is TGTGCCAGCAGCTTGGCCGCACGAAAGGGGGGGAACTATGGCTACACCTTC. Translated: CASSLAARKGGNYGYTF.

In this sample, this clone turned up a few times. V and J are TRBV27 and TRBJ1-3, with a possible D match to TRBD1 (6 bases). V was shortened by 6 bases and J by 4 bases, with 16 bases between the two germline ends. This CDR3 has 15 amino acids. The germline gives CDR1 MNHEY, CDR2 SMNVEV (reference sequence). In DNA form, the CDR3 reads TGTGCCAGCAGAACCGAGGGGGGGCTGGGAAACACCATATATTTT. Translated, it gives CASRTEGGLGNTIYF.